The clone carrying this T cell receptor beta chain was picked up one time. Its antigen is not known. The data originate from a study of cytomegalovirus exposure and HLA in healthy donors. General study points: Prior analysis indicated that the majority of TCR beta V segments exhibited productivity approximately 87% or approximately 30% of the time. In all likelihood, a cluster of highly shared sequence variants was a sequencing artifact. Confirmation in vitro established that three CMV-associated chains were specific for CMV antigens. TCR beta chain V- and J-gene trimming was linked, in a later analysis, to a missense variant in DCLRE1C.

The V gene's germline CDR1 is WSHSY and CDR2 SAAADI. The CDR3 consists of 16 residues. Unmatched junction bases numbered 6, after V lost 6 bases and J lost 5 bases. 13 Jbeta primers and 60 Vbeta primers were used for the PCR. Here immunoSEQ multiplex PCR was the method, and the copy in TCRdb shows in-frame clones only, minus some. The table includes fewer than 130,000 clones, less than 80% detected once. The sequence derives from a woman between 40 and 55 years old in good health and CMV-seronegative. The V and J genes are TRBV10-2 and TRBJ2-4; TRBD2 agrees at 14 bases. Source material: PBMCs. The CDR3 region has the DNA TGCGCCAGCAGGGGGACTAGCGGGAGTGGCCAAAACATTCAGTACTTC. Translation: CASRGTSGSGQNIQYF.